The clone carrying this T cell receptor (beta chain) was observed a handful of times. Antigen: not known. This record comes from a study of human T cells and chemical hapten exposure. Study information: Each patient's scalp received weekly diphenylcyclopropenone throughout the roughly 25-week study. Study observations and caveats: Significantly more large CDR3 similarity clusters arose among expanded TCRs than among controls.

CDR3 length: 13 amino acids. In germline, CDR1 is MNHEY, CDR2 SVGAGI. Trimming stripped 7 bases from V and 2 bases from J, with 6 bases between. Indicated time point: pre-sensitization, week 0. The treatment is: therapeutic diphenylcyclopropenone sensitization with weekly scalp DPC. MiXCR, run by TCRdb on the RACE reads, gives a single entry per CDR3 protein. The repertoire holds about 350,000 distinct CDR3 sequences, with around 5.5% as singletons. This clonotype was sampled from a young woman with alopecia areata. Some clones in this sample may be carry-over from other donors' samples. The sequenced sample was whole blood, obtained in connection with sensitization to the hapten diphenylcyclopropenone (DPC). The chain combines TRBV6-5 with TRBJ2-6; D unclear. The CDR3 DNA reads as TGTGCCAGCATCTCAGCTGGGGCCAACGTCCTGACTTTC. It yields the protein CASISAGANVLTF.